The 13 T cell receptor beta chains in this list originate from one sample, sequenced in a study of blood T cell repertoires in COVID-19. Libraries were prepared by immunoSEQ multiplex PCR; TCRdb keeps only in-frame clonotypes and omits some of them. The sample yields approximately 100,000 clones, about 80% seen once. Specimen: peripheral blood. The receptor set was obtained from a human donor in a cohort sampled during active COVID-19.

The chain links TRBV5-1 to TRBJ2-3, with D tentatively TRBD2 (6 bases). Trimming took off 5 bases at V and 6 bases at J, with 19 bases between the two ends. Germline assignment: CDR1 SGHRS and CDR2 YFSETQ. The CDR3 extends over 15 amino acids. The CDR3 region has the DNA TGCGCCAGCAGACTGGGACTGGTGAAGACGGATACGCAGTATTTT. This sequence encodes CASRLGLVKTDTQYF.

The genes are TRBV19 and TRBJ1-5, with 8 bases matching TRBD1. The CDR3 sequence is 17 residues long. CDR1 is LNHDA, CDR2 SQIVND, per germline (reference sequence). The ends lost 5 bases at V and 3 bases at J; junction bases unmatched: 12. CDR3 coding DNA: TGTGCCAGTAGTTATCCCACCGGGACAGGTTCCAATCAGCCCCAGCATTTT. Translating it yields CASSYPTGTGSNQPQHF. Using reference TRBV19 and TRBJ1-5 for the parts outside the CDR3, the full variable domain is DGGITQSPKYLFRKEGQNVTLSCEQNLNHDAMYWYRQDPGQGLRLIYYSQIVNDFQKGDIAEGYSVSREKKESFPLTVTSAQKNPTAFYLCASSYPTGTGSNQPQHFGDGTRLSIL.

The CDR3 nucleotides are TGTGCCAGTCGGGGGGCCGTCGAGAATGAGCAGTTCTTC. Translating it yields CASRGAVENEQFF. The chain combines TRBV2 with TRBJ2-1; possible D gene TRBD2, 7 bases. There are 13 residues in the CDR3. Germline-derived CDR1 and CDR2 are SNHLY and FYNNEI. With 9 bases removed from V and 7 bases from J, the gap between germline ends came to 16 bases.

CDR3 DNA: TGTGCCAGCAGCTTAGCGCCGACAGGAGGTTTTGGTGAAGCTTTCTTT. It is translated as CASSLAPTGGFGEAFF. This chain uses TRBV7-2 with TRBJ1-1; possible D gene TRBD1, 6 bases. The germline CDR1 and CDR2 sequences are SGHTA and FQGNSA. V was trimmed by 0 bases and J by 7 bases, leaving 18 bases between them. The CDR3 length is 16 residues. Complete variable domain (other parts from reference TRBV7-2 and TRBJ1-1): GAGVSQSPSNKVTEKGKDVELRCDPISGHTALYWYRQSLGQGLEFLIYFQGNSAPDKSGLPSDRFSAERTGGSVSTLTIQRTQQEDSAVYLCASSLAPTGGFGEAFFGQGTRLTVV.

In nucleotides, the CDR3 is TGCGCCAGCAGCCAGGACAGGGGGACAAACATTCAGTACTTC. Translated: CASSQDRGTNIQYF. V and J are TRBV5-1 and TRBJ2-4; 10 bases align to TRBD1. CDR1 and CDR2 from the germline V gene are SGHRS and YFSETQ. The CDR3 runs to 14 residues. Trimming took 4 bases from V and 6 from J; bases not matched to a gene: 4.

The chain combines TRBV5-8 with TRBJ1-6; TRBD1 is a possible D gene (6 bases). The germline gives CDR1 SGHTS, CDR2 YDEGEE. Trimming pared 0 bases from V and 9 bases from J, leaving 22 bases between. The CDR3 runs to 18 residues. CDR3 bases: TGTGCCAGCAGCTTGGAGGACAGTCGGGGCCTCTGGGCTTCACCCCTCCACTTT. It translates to CASSLEDSRGLWASPLHF.

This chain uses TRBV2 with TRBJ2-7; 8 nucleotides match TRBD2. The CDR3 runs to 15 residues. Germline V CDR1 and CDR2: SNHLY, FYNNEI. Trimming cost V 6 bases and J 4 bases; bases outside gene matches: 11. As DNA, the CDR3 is TGTGCCAGCAGCCCTCGGAGCGGGGGACGGTACGAGCAGTACTTC. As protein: CASSPRSGGRYEQYF.

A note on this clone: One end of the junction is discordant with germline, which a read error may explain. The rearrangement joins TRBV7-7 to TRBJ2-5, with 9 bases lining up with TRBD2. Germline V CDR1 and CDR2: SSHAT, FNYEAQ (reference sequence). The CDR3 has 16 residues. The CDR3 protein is CASSLVSGGLQETQYF. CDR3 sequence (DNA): TGTGCTAGCAGCTTAGTTAGCGGGGGACTTCAAGAGACCCAGTACTTC. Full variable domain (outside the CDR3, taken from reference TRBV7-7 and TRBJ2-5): GAGVSQSPRYKVTKRGQDVTLRCDPISSHATLYWYQQALGQGPEFLTYFNYEAQPDKSGLPSDRFSAERPEGSISTLTIQRTEQRDSAMYRCASSLVSGGLQETQYFGPGTRLLVL.

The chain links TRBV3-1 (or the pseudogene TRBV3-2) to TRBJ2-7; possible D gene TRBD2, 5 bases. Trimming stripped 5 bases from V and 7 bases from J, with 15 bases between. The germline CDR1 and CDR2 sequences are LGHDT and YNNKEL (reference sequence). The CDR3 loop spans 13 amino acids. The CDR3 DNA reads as TGTGCCAGCAGCTCCTGGAGGTCGGAGGAGCAGTACTTC. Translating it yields CASSSWRSEEQYF.

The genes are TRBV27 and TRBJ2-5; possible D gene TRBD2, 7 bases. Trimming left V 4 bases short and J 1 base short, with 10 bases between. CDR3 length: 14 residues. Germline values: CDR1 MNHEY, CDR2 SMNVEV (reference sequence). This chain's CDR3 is CASSWGGAQETQYF. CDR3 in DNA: TGTGCCAGCAGTTGGGGGGGCGCCCAAGAGACCCAGTACTTC.

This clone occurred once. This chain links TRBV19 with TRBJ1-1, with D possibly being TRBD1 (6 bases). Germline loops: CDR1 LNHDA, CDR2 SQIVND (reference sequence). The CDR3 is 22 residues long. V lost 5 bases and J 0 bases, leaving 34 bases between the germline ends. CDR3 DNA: TGTGCCAGTAGTCTCCGCCCGTGGGTATTTGACAGGTCCGGGGAAATGAACACTGAAGCTTTCTTT. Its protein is CASSLRPWVFDRSGEMNTEAFF.

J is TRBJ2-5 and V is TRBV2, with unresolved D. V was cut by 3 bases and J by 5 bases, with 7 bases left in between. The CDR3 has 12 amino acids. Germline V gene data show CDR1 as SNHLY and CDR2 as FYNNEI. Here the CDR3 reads CASSDQRETQYF. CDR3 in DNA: TGTGCCAGCAGTGATCAACGGGAGACCCAGTACTTC.

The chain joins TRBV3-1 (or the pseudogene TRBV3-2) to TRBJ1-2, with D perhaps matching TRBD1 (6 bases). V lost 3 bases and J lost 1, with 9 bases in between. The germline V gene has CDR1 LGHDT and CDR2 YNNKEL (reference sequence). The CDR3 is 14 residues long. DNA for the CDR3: TGTGCCAGCAGCCAGGGACAAGGTAACTATGGCTACACCTTC. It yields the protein CASSQGQGNYGYTF.